Listed below are T cell receptor beta chains from one sample, sequenced in a study of CD8+CD57+ T cells in acquired aplastic anemia. One entry per CDR3 protein, called by TCRdb with MiXCR from the reads. The sample comprises 250,000 or so distinct CDR3 sequences, approximately 50% of which are singletons, and less than 9% rests with the top ten. Source material: sorted CD4+, CD8+, or CD8+CD57+ T cells (not recorded which) from PBMCs. The receptors were gathered from a human donor with aplastic anemia. Each CDR3 is given with its conserved first and last residue. The order of the fields is clone size, V gene, J gene, D gene, CDR3 DNA, CDR3 protein. A D gene is named only where the DNA matches it firmly. Size is omitted from some rows. Given values are once, few, many or a class for expanded clones.

clone_size: .; v_call: TRBV15; j_call: TRBJ2-7; d_call: .; cdr3_nt: TGTGCCACCAGCATCCGACTGTTTGGCTCCTACGAGCAGTACTTC; cdr3_aa: CATSIRLFGSYEQYF
clone_size: .; v_call: TRBV9; j_call: TRBJ2-2; d_call: TRBD2; cdr3_nt: TGTGCCAGCAGCGTAGGGAGTGACGGGGAGACGGGAGGGCCCGGAGGGAACACCGGGGAGCTGTTTTTT; cdr3_aa: CASSVGSDGETGGPGGNTGELFF
clone_size: many; v_call: TRBV7-9; j_call: TRBJ1-5; d_call: .; cdr3_nt: TGTGCCAGCAGCTCCTCGGACGGGGGATCTCAGCCCCAGCATTTT; cdr3_aa: CASSSSDGGSQPQHF
clone_size: .; v_call: TRBV12-3/TRBV12-4; j_call: TRBJ1-2; d_call: .; cdr3_nt: TGTGCCAGCAGTCAGGCGGGGAATGGCTACACCTTC; cdr3_aa: CASSQAGNGYTF
clone_size: .; v_call: TRBV9; j_call: TRBJ1-6; d_call: .; cdr3_nt: TGTGCCAGCAGCGTAGGGACTGATCATTCACCCCTCCACTTT; cdr3_aa: CASSVGTDHSPLHF
clone_size: many; v_call: TRBV20-1; j_call: TRBJ2-3; d_call: TRBD2; cdr3_nt: TGCAGTGCTCGAGGGACTAGCGGGGCCCGAGATACGCAGTATTTT; cdr3_aa: CSARGTSGARDTQYF
clone_size: few; v_call: TRBV5-6; j_call: TRBJ1-1; d_call: .; cdr3_nt: TGTGCCAGCAGCTTGGGCGGGAACAAGAACACTGAAGCTTTCTTT; cdr3_aa: CASSLGGNKNTEAFF
clone_size: many; v_call: TRBV9; j_call: TRBJ2-2; d_call: TRBD2; cdr3_nt: TGTGCCAGCAGCGTATTCTCTCGCGGGAGTGTAACCGGGGAGCTGTTTTTT; cdr3_aa: CASSVFSRGSVTGELFF
clone_size: .; v_call: TRBV12-3/TRBV12-4; j_call: TRBJ2-5; d_call: .; cdr3_nt: TGTGCCAGCAGCTCGTCAACCGGGATCGAGACCCAGTACTTC; cdr3_aa: CASSSSTGIETQYF
clone_size: many; v_call: TRBV6-1; j_call: TRBJ2-7; d_call: .; cdr3_nt: TGTGCCAGCAGTGGGACAGAGAATTACGAGCAGTACTTC; cdr3_aa: CASSGTENYEQYF